A selection of T cell receptor beta chains follows, all from one sample in a study of T cell repertoires in cytomegalovirus infection. TCRdb called the reads again in MiXCR, with one record for every CDR3 protein. Among 350,000 to 500,000 distinct CDR3 sequences, around 32% were seen once, and the ten largest hold about an eighth. The sequenced material came from PBMCs. The receptors derive from a human donor in good health (CMV status not recorded). Some clones in this sample may be carry-over from other donors' samples. CDR3s include the opening cysteine and the closing phenylalanine or tryptophan.

V gene	J gene	CDR3 protein
TRBV7-8	TRBJ2-3	CASSFYGQGQDTQYF
TRBV6-2/TRBV6-3	TRBJ2-5	CASSWTPQETQYF
TRBV10-3	TRBJ2-1	CAISESSYNEQFF
TRBV12-3/TRBV12-4	TRBJ1-1	CASRVGQVPTEAFF
TRBV27	TRBJ2-1	CASSPIGTATYNEQFF
TRBV9	TRBJ2-7	CASSVAEGHSYEQYF
TRBV7-9	TRBJ1-2	CASSDRQGAGFYGYTF
TRBV6-1	TRBJ1-5	CASSEVGANQPQHF
TRBV18	TRBJ2-1	CASSPLAGSSYNEQFF
TRBV14	TRBJ2-1	CASSTRQGEYNEQFF
TRBV11-2	TRBJ2-7	CASSLVTGRSYEQYF
TRBV7-7	TRBJ2-1	CASSLAGRGGRGNEQFF
TRBV7-2	TRBJ2-7	CASSLAPGHLYEQYF
TRBV18	TRBJ1-1	CASSPITGETEAFF
TRBV24-1	TRBJ1-4	CATSKGGDNEKLFF
TRBV25-1	TRBJ2-5	CASSGDSGGETQYF
TRBV19	TRBJ2-1	CASSLYYTAYNEQFF
TRBV11-2	TRBJ2-1	CASSSRGAGSRSYNEKFF
TRBV7-2	TRBJ2-2	CASTSGQGDTGELFF
TRBV20-1	TRBJ1-1	CSARSGQIYTEAFF
TRBV6-1	TRBJ1-1	CASSEGQANTEAFF
TRBV5-1	TRBJ1-5	CASSPLGQGNQPQHF
TRBV10-3	TRBJ1-1	CAISKFGQGNTEAFF
TRBV5-6	TRBJ1-5	CASSSSYRVSQPQHF
TRBV27	TRBJ1-4	CASSSLPQGDHGKLFF
TRBV7-8	TRBJ2-5	CASSSLTKLAPQETQYF
TRBV28	TRBJ2-3	CASSWTGGRDTQYF
TRBV15	TRBJ2-1	CATSTRLAGDNEQFF
TRBV20-1	TRBJ2-1	CSARGGLAGHNEQFF
TRBV5-6	TRBJ2-3	CASSFGHSTDTQYF
TRBV20-1	TRBJ1-2	CSASGERFGTQNYGYTF